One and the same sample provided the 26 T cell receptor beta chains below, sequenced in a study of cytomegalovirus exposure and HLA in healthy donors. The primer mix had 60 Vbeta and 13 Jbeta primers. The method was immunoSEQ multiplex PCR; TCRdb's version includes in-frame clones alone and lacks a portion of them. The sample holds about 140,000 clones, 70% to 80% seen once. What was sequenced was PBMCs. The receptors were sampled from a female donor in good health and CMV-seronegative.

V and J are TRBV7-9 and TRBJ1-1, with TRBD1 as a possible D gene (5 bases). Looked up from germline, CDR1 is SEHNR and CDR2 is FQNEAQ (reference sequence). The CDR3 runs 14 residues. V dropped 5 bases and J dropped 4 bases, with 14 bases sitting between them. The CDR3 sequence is CASSLVQGGTEAFF. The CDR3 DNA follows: TGTGCCAGCAGCCTCGTCCAGGGTGGCACTGAAGCTTTCTTT.

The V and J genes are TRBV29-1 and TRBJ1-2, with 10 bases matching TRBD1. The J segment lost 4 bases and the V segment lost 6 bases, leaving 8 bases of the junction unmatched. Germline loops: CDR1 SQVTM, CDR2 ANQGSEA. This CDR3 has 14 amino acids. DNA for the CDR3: TGCAGCGTGAAGGGACAGGGGATCGGCTATGGCTACACCTTC. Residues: CSVKGQGIGYGYTF.

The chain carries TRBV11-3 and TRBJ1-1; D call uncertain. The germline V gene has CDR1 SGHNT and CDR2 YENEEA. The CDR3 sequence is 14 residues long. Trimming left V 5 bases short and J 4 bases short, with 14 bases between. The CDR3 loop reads CASSPPPGGTEAFF. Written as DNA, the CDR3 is TGTGCCAGCAGCCCCCCACCCGGTGGCACTGAAGCTTTCTTT.

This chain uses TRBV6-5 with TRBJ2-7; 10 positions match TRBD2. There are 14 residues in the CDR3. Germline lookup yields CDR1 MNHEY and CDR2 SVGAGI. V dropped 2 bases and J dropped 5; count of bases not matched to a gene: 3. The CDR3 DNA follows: TGTGCCAGCAGTTACACTAGCGGGAACCACGAGCAGTACTTC. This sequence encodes CASSYTSGNHEQYF.

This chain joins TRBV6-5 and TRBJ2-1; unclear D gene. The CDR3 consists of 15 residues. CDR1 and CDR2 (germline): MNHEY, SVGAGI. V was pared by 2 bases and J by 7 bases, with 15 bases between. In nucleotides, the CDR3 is TGTGCCAGCAGTTACAAAATTTTGGGCACTAATGAGCAGTTCTTC. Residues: CASSYKILGTNEQFF.

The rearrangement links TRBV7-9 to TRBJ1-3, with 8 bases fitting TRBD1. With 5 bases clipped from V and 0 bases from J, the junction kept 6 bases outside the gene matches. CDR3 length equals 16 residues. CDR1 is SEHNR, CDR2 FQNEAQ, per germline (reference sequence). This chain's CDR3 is CASSPGQGTSGNTIYF. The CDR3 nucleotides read TGTGCCAGCAGCCCCGGACAGGGAACCTCTGGAAACACCATATATTTT.

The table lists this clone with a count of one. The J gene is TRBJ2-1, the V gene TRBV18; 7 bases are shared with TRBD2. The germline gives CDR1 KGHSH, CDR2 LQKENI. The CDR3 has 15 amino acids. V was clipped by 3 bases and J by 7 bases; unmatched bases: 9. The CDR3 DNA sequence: TGTGCCAGCTCACCCGTACTAGCGACTAGAAATGAGCAGTTCTTC. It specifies CASSPVLATRNEQFF. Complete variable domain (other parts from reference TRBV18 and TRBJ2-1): NAGVMQNPRHLVRRRGQEARLRCSPMKGHSHVYWYRQLPEEGLKFMVYLQKENIIDESGMPKERFSAEFPKEGPSILRIQQVVRGDSAAYFCASSPVLATRNEQFFGPGTRLTVL.

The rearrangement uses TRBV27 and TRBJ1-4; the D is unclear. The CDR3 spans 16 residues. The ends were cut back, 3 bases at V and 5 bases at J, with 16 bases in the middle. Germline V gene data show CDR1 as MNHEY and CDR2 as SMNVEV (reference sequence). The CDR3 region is CASSFGLNGMNEKLFF. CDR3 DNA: TGTGCCAGCAGTTTTGGACTTAACGGGATGAATGAAAAACTGTTTTTT. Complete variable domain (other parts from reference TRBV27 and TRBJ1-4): EAQVTQNPRYLITVTGKKLTVTCSQNMNHEYMSWYRQDPGLGLRQIYYSMNVEVTDKGDVPEGYKVSRKEKRNFPLILESPSPNQTSLYFCASSFGLNGMNEKLFFGSGTQLSVL.

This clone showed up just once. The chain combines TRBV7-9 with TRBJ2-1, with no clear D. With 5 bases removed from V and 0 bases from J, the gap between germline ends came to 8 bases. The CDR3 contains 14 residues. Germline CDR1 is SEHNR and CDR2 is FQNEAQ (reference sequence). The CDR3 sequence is CASSPAYSYNEQFF. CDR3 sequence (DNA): TGTGCCAGCAGCCCAGCGTACTCCTACAATGAGCAGTTCTTC.

The DNA of the CDR3 is TGTGCCAGCAGCCCTCAGGGGGAAGAGACCCAGTACTTC. Translated, it gives CASSPQGEETQYF. This rearrangement joins TRBV7-9 to TRBJ2-5, with 7 bases matching TRBD1. J was trimmed by 3 bases and V by 5 bases; bases with no gene match: 3. Germline CDR1 and CDR2: SEHNR and FQNEAQ (reference sequence). CDR3 size: 13 residues.

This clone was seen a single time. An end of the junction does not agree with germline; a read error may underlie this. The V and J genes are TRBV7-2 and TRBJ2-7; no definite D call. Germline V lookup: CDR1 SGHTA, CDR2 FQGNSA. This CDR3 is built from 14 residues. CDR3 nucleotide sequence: TGTGCCAGCAGCTTAGCCCGTAGCTCCCACGAGCAGTACTTC. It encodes CASSLARSSHEQYF. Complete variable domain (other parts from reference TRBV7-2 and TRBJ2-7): GAGVSQSPSNKVTEKGKDVELRCDPISGHTALYWYRQSLGQGLEFLIYFQGNSAPDKSGLPSDRFSAERTGGSVSTLTIQRTQQEDSAVYLCASSLARSSHEQYFGPGTRLTVT.

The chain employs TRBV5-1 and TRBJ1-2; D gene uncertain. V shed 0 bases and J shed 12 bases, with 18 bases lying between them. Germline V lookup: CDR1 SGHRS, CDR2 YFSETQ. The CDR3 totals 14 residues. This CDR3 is CASSLGITALEHTF. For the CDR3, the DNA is TGCGCCAGCAGCTTGGGGATTACAGCTCTGGAACACACCTTC.

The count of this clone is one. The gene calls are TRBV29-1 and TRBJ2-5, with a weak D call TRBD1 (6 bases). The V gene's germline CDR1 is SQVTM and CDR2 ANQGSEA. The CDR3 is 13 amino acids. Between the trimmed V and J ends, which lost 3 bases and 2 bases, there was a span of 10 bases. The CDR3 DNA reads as TGCAGCGTTGACGGGACAAAACAAGAGACCCAGTACTTC. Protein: CSVDGTKQETQYF.

CDR3 sequence: CASSSTGGSHEQYF. CDR3 DNA sequence: TGTGCCAGCAGCTCGACCGGCGGGAGCCACGAGCAGTACTTC. J is TRBJ2-7 and V is TRBV11-2; 7 nucleotides line up with TRBD2. The CDR3 is 14 residues long. The germline V gene has CDR1 SGHAT and CDR2 FQNNGV. V was pared by 4 bases and J by 5 bases, with 8 bases of the junction left unmatched.

The CDR3, as DNA: TGTGCCAGCAGCGGGGGACAGAAAACCTACGAGCAGTACTTC. Protein: CASSGGQKTYEQYF. The V call is TRBV28, the J call TRBJ2-7, with D possibly matching TRBD1 (7 bases). CDR1 MDHEN and CDR2 SYDVKM come from the germline V gene. The CDR3 loop spans 14 amino acids. Between the trimmed V and J ends, which lost 6 bases and 2 bases, there was a span of 14 bases.

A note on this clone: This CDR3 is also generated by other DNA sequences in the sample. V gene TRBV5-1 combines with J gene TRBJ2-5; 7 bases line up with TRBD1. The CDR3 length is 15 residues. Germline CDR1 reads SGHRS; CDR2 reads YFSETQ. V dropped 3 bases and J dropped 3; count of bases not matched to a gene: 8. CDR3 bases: TGCGCCAGCAGCTCCTTACAAGGGGGCGAAGAGACCCAGTACTTC. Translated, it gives CASSSLQGGEETQYF.

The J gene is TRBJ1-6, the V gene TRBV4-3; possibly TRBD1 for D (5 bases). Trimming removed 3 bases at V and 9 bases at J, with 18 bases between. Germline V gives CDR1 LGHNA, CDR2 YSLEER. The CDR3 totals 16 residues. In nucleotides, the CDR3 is TGCGCCAGCAGCCAGAATACAGGTAACACAGGTTCACCCCTCCACTTT. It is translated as CASSQNTGNTGSPLHF.

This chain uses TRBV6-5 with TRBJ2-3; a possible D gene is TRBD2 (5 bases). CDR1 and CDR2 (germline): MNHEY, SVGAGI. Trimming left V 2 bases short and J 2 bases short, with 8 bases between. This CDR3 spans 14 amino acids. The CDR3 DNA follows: TGTGCCAGCAGTTACACTAGTCCCACAGATACGCAGTATTTT. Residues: CASSYTSPTDTQYF.

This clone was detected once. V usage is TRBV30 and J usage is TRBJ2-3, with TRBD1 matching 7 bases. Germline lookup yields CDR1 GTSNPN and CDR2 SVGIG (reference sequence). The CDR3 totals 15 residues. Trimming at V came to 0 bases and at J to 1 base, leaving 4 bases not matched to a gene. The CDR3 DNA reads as TGTGCCTGGAGTGTACAGGGGTGGGGCACAGATACGCAGTATTTT. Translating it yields CAWSVQGWGTDTQYF.

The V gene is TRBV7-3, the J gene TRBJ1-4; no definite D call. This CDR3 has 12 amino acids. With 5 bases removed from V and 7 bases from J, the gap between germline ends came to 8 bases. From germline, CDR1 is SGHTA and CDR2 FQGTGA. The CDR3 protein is CASSTNGEKLFF. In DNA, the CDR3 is TGTGCCAGCAGCACTAATGGTGAAAAACTGTTTTTT.

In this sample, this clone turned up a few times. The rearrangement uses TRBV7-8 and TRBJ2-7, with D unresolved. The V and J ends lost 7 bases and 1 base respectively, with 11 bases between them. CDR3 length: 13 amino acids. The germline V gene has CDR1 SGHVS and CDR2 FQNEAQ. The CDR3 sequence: CASTPRWSYEQYF. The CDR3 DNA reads TGTGCCAGCACCCCCAGGTGGTCCTACGAGCAGTACTTC.

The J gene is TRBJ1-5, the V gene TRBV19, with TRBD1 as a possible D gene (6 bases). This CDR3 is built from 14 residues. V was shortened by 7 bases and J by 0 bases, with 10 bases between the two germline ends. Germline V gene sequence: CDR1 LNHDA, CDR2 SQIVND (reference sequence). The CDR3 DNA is TGTGCCAGTACCCAGGGGCGTAGCAATCAGCCCCAGCATTTT. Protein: CASTQGRSNQPQHF.

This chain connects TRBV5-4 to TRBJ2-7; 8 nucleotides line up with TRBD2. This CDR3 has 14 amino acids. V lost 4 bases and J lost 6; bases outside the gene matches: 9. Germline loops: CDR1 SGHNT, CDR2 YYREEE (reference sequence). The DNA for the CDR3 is TGTGCCAGCAGCCCACTAGCGGAGCAGGGCGAGCAGTACTTC. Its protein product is CASSPLAEQGEQYF.

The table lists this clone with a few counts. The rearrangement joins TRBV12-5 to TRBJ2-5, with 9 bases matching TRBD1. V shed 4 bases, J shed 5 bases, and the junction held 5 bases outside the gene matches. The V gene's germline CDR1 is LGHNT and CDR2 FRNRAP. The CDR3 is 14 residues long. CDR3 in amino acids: CASGYGTGRETQYF. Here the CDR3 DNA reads TGTGCTAGTGGTTACGGGACAGGGAGGGAGACCCAGTACTTC.

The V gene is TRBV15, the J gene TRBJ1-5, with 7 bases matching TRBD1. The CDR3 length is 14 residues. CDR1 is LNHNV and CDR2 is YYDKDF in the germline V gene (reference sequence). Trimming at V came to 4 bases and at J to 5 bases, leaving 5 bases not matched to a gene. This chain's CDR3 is CATSIRQGDQPQHF. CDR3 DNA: TGTGCCACCAGCATTAGACAGGGCGATCAGCCCCAGCATTTT.

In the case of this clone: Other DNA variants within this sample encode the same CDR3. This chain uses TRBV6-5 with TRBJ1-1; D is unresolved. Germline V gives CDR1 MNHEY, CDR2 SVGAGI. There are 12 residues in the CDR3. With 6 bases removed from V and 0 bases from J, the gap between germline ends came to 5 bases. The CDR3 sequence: CASRRLNTEAFF. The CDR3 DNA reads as TGTGCCAGCAGGCGGCTGAACACTGAAGCTTTCTTT.